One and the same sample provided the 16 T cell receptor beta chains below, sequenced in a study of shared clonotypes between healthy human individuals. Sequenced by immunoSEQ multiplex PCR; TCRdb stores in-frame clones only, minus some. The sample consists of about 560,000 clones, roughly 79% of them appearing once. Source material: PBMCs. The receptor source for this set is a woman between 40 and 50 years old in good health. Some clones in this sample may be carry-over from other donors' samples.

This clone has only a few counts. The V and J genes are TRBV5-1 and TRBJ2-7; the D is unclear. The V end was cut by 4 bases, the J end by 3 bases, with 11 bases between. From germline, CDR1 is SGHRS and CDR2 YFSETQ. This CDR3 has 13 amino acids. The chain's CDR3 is CASSAEWFYEQYF. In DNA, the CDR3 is TGCGCCAGCAGCGCCGAATGGTTCTACGAGCAGTACTTC.

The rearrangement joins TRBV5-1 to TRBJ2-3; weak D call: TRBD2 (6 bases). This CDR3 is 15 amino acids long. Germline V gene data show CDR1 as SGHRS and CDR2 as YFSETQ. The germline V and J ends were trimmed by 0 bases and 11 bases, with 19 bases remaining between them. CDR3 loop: CASSLDPSAPREQYF. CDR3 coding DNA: TGCGCCAGCAGCTTGGATCCTAGCGCCCCGAGGGAGCAGTATTTT.

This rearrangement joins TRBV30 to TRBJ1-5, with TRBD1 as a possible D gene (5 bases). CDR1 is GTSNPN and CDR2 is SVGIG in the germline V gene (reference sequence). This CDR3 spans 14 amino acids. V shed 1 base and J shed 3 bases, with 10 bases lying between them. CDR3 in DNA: TGTGCCTGGAGTGAGGGGATGGCCAATCAGCCCCAGCATTTT. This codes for CAWSEGMANQPQHF. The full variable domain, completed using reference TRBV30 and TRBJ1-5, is SQTIHQWPATLVQPVGSPLSLECTVEGTSNPNLYWYRQAAGRGLQLLFYSVGIGQISSEVPQNLSASRPQDRQFILSSKKLLLSDSGFYLCAWSEGMANQPQHFGDGTRLSIL.

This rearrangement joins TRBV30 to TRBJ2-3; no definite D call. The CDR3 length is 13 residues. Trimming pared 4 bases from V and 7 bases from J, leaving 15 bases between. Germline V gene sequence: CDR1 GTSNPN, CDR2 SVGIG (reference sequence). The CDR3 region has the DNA TGTGCCTGGACCTGGCCTGAGAGCAATACGCAGTATTTT. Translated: CAWTWPESNTQYF.

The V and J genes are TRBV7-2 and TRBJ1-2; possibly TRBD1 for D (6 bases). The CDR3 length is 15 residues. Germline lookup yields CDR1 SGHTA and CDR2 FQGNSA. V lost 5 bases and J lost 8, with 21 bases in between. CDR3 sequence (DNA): TGTGCCAGCAGCCCAGCGACAGGTTCCCGTGGGGGCTACACCTTC. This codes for CASSPATGSRGGYTF.

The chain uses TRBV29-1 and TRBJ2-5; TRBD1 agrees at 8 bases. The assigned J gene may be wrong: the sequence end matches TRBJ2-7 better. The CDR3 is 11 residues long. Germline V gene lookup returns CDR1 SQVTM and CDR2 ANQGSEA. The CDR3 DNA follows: TGCAGCGTTGCCAGGGGGCCCGAGCAGTACTTC. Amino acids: CSVARGPEQYF.

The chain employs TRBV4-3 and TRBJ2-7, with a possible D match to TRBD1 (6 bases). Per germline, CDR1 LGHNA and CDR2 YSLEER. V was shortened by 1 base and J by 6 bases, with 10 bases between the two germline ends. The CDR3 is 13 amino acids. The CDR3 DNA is TGCGCCAGCAGCCAAGGCGCAGGGGTCGAGCAGTACTTC. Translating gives CASSQGAGVEQYF.

This CDR3 reads CAGSGENTGELFF. The CDR3 nucleotides read TGTGCCGGAAGCGGGGAAAACACCGGGGAGCTGTTTTTT. The chain carries TRBV30 and TRBJ2-2; TRBD2 matches 7 bases. The CDR3 is 13 amino acids. Looked up from germline, CDR1 is GTSNPN and CDR2 is SVGIG (reference sequence). Trimming cost V 8 bases and J 2 bases; bases outside gene matches: 5.

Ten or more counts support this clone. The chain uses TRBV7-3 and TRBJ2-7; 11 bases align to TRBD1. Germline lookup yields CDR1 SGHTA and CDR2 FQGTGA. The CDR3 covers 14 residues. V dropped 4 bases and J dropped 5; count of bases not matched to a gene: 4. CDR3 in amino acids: CASSWTGGNDEQYF. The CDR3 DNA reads TGTGCCAGCAGCTGGACAGGGGGCAACGACGAGCAGTACTTC.

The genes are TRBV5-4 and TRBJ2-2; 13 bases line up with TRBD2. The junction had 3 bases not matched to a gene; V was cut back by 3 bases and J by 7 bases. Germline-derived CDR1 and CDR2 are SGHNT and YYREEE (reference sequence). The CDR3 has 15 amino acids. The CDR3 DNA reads TGTGCCAGCAGCTGGACTAGCGGGAGAGTCGGGGAGCTGTTTTTT. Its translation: CASSWTSGRVGELFF.

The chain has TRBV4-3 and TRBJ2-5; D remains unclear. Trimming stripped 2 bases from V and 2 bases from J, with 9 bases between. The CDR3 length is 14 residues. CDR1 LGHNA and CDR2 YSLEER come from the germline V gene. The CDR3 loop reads CASSQSDGQETQYF. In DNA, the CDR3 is TGCGCCAGCAGCCAAAGTGACGGACAAGAGACCCAGTACTTC.

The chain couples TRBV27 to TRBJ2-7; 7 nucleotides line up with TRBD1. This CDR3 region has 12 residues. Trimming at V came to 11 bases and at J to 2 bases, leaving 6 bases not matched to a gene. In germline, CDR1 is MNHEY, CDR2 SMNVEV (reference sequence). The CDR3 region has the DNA TGTGCCGGTATGGACAGGACCTACGAGCAGTACTTC. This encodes CAGMDRTYEQYF.

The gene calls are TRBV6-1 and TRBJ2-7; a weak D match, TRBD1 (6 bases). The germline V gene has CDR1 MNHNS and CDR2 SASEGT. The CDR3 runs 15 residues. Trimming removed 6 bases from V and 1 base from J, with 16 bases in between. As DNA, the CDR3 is TGTGCCAGCAGCCCGAACAGGGTGAGGTCCTACGAGCAGTACTTC. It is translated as CASSPNRVRSYEQYF.

CDR3 sequence: CASSLGGWDEQYF. CDR3 DNA sequence: TGTGCCAGCAGCTTAGGTGGGTGGGACGAGCAGTACTTC. V is TRBV7-2 and J is TRBJ2-7; unclear D gene. The CDR3 is 13 residues long. V was shortened by 1 base and J by 5 bases, with 9 bases between the two germline ends. Germline-derived CDR1 and CDR2 are SGHTA and FQGNSA.

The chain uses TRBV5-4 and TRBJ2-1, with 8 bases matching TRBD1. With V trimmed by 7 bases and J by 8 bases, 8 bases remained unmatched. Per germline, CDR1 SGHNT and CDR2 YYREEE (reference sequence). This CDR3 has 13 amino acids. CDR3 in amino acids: CASYNTGGHEQFF. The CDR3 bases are TGTGCCAGCTATAACACAGGGGGGCATGAGCAGTTCTTC.

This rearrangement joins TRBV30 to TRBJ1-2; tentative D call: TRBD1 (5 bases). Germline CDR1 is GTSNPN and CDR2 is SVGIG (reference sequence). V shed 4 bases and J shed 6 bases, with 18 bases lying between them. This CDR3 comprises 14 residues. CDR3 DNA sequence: TGTGCCTGGACCCATGGGTGGGGGTGGAATGGCTACACCTTC. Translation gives CAWTHGWGWNGYTF. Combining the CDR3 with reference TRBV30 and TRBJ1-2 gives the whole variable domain SQTIHQWPATLVQPVGSPLSLECTVEGTSNPNLYWYRQAAGRGLQLLFYSVGIGQISSEVPQNLSASRPQDRQFILSSKKLLLSDSGFYLCAWTHGWGWNGYTFGSGTRLTVV.